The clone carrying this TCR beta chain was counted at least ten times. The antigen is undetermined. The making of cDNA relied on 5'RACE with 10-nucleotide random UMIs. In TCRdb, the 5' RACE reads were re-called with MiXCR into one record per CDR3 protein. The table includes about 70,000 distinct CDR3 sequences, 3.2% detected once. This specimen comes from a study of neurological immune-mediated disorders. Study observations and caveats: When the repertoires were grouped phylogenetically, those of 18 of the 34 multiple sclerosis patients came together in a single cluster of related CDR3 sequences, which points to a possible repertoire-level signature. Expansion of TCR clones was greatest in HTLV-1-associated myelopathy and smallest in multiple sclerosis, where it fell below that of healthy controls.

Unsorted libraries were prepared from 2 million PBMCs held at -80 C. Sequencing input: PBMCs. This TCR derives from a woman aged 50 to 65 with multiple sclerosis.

CDR3 sequence reads: CASSAGRATDTQYF. CDR3 in DNA: TGTGCCAGCAGCGCGGGACGAGCCACAGATACGCAGTATTTT. This chain links TRBV7-2 with TRBJ2-3; D perhaps matches TRBD2 (6 bases). Trimming left V 5 bases short and J 2 bases short, with 11 bases between. Looked up from germline, CDR1 is SGHTA and CDR2 is FQGNSA. The CDR3 is 14 amino acids.